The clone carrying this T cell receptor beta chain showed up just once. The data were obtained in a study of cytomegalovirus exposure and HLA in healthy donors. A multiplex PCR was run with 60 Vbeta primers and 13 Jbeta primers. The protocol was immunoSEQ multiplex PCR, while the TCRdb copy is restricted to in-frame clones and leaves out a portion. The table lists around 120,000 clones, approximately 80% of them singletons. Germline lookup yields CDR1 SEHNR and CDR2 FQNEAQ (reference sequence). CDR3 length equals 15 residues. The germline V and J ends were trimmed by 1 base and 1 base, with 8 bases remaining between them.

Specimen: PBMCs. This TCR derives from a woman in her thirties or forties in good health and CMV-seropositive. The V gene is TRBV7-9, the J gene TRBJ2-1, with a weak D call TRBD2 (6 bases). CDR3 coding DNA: TGTGCCAGCAGCTTAGGACTAGGGTCCTACAATGAGCAGTTCTTC. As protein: CASSLGLGSYNEQFF.